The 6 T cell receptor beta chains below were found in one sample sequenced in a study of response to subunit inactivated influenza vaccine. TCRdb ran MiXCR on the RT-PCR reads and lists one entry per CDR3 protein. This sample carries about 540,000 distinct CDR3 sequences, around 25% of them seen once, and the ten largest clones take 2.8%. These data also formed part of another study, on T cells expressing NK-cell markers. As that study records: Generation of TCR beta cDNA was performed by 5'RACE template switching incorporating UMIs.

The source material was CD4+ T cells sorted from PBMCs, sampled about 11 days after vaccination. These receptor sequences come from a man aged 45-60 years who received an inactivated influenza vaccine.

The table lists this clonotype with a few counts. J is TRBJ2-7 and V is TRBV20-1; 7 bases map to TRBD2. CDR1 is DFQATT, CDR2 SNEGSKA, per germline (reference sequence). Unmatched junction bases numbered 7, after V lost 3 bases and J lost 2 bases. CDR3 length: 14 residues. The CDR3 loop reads CSASGLVGAYEQYF. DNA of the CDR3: TGCAGTGCTAGCGGACTAGTTGGGGCCTACGAGCAGTACTTC.

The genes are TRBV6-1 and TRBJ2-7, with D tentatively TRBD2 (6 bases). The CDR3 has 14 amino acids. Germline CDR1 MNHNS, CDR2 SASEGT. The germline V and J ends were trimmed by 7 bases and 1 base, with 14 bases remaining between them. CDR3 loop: CASKQRRESYEQYF. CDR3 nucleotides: TGTGCCAGCAAACAAAGGCGGGAATCCTACGAGCAGTACTTC.

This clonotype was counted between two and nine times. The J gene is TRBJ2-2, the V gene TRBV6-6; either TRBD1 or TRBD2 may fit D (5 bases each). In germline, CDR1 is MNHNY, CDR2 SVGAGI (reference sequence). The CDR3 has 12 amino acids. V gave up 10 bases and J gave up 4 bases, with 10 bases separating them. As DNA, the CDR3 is TGTGCCACCGGGACCCGCACCGGGGAGCTGTTTTTT. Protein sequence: CATGTRTGELFF.

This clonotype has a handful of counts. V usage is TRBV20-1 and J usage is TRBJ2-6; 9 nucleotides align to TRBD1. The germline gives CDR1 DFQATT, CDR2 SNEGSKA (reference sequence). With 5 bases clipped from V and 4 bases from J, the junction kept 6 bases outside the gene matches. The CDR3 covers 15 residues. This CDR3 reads CSADTGGAGANVLTF. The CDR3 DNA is TGCAGTGCTGACACAGGGGGCGCGGGGGCCAACGTCCTGACTTTC.

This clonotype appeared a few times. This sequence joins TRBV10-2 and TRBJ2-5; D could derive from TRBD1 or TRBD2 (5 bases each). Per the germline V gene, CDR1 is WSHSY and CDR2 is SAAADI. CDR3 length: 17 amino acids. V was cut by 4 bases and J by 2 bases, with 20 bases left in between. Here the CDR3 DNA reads TGCGCCAGCAGTGGGACCGGGTCCCCGGGGCGACAAGAGACCCAGTACTTC. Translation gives CASSGTGSPGRQETQYF.

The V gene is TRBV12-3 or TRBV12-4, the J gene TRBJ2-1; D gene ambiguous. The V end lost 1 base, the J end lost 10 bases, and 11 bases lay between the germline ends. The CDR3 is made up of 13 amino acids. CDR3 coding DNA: TGTGCCAGCAGTTTAGGAGCCTTGCAAGAGCAGTTCTTC. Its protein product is CASSLGALQEQFF.